This T cell receptor beta chain came from a study of T cells in Graves' hyperthyroidism and ophthalmopathy. The CDR3 is 12 residues long. Germline V gene data show CDR1 as LGHDT and CDR2 as YNNKEL (reference sequence). Trimming took 0 bases from V and 8 from J, leaving 7 bases between them. There were TCR beta CDR3 regions amplified from RNA transcripts. First-round RT-PCR with HTBI primers amplified the TCR CDR3 region. TCRdb fed the multiplex PCR reads into MiXCR, producing one record per CDR3 protein. The table lists approximately 400,000 distinct CDR3 sequences, approximately 15% of them singletons.

The TCR originated in a woman aged 25 to 39 with Graves' hyperthyroidism. The sample taken for sequencing was blood. The gene calls are TRBV3-1 and TRBJ1-2; D uncertain. CDR3 sequence: CASSQERFGYTF. DNA for the CDR3: TGTGCCAGCAGCCAAGAACGCTTCGGCTACACCTTC.